This paragraph reports one T cell receptor beta chain. Its antigen is as yet unknown. This record belongs to a study of monozygotic twins with cystic fibrosis. On the study more broadly: Around 3 micrograms of fragmented DNA underwent around 14 PCR cycles for library preparation. Regarding the study as a whole: J usage was most co-twin-similar in 8 of 16 pairs, V in 13. Monozygotic CF twin pairs shared significantly more nucleotide-identical clonotypes than unrelated CF individuals did. Clonality was generally low (median approximately 0.009), higher in the most severe patients.

Germline CDR1 reads SEHNR; CDR2 reads FQNEAQ (reference sequence). Trimming cost V 5 bases and J 3 bases, with 16 bases left between them. This CDR3 contains 15 residues. Profiling relied on immunoSEQ multiplex PCR, and the TCRdb table lists in-frame clones only, not all of them. This sample has about 35,000 clones, with 66% found just once. The sequence came from a girl aged 10-17 years with cystic fibrosis. Sequencing input: blood. This rearrangement joins TRBV7-9 to TRBJ1-1, with D tentatively TRBD1 (5 bases). CDR3 sequence (DNA): TGTGCCAGCAGCGGGATAGGGCCGGGGGACACTGAAGCTTTCTTT. This gives the protein CASSGIGPGDTEAFF.